This record looks at one T cell receptor beta chain sequence and its context. The sample is drawn from a study of blood T cell repertoires in COVID-19. Study background: COVID-19 samples collected from the United States, Italy and Spain covered acute and convalescent phases. Sample material is recorded as cDNA or gDNA derived from T cells, B-cell-depleted T cells, or PBMCs.

Per the authors' pipeline: Reference gene primer amplification yielded estimated nucleated cell counts. Profiled with immunoSEQ multiplex PCR; TCRdb holds only in-frame clones, not every one. That table furnishes V, J and clone size, whereas the DNA furnished D and trimming. The table includes tens of thousands of clones, over 90% detected once. V gave up 2 bases and J gave up 6 bases, with 20 bases separating them. Germline CDR1 LNHDA, CDR2 SQIVND (reference sequence). The CDR3 consists of 18 residues. The specimen sequenced was peripheral blood. The gene calls are TRBV19 and TRBJ1-6; D is unresolved. This receptor was identified in a man between 60 and 75 years old with acute or convalescent COVID-19. Here the CDR3 DNA reads TGTGCCAGTAGTATACAAGTTGTTCGAGAACCCCTTAATTCACCCCTCCACTTT. Translation: CASSIQVVREPLNSPLHF. The full variable domain, completed using reference TRBV19 and TRBJ1-6, is DGGITQSPKYLFRKEGQNVTLSCEQNLNHDAMYWYRQDPGQGLRLIYYSQIVNDFQKGDIAEGYSVSREKKESFPLTVTSAQKNPTAFYLCASSIQVVREPLNSPLHFGNGTRLTVT.